These 22 T cell receptor beta chains were all obtained from the same sample, sequenced in a study of blood T cells in healthy people across ages. Alongside a J-beta primer mix, a sample-barcoded 5' primer served in a second PCR lasting about 7 to 11 cycles. MiXCR was run by TCRdb on the 5' RACE reads, yielding one entry per CDR3 protein. Of about 1.1 million distinct CDR3 sequences in the sample, 35% to 40% were seen once. The specimen was blood. These receptors all come from a man in his late teens or twenties in good health.

With regard to this clonotype: Possible read error: a much larger clone is one base away. The chain has TRBV20-1 and TRBJ1-6; 7 nucleotides match TRBD1. The CDR3 extends over 15 amino acids. In germline, CDR1 is DFQATT, CDR2 SNEGSKA (reference sequence). DNA for the CDR3: TGCAGTGCCTTCACGACAGGGACCTATAATCCACCCCTCCACTTT. It yields the protein CSAFTTGTYNPPLHF.

The rearrangement links TRBV12-3 or TRBV12-4 to TRBJ2-5, with a tentative D call TRBD2 (5 bases). This CDR3 has 14 amino acids. Trimming removed 2 bases at V and 4 bases at J, with 11 bases between. The CDR3 nucleotides read TGTGCCAGCAGTTTATCCCCGGGATTAGAGACCCAGTACTTC. This gives the protein CASSLSPGLETQYF.

This chain joins TRBV20-1 and TRBJ1-4, with D possibly being TRBD1 (6 bases). The CDR3 consists of 14 residues. With 5 bases removed from V and 7 bases from J, the gap between germline ends came to 17 bases. CDR1 is DFQATT and CDR2 is SNEGSKA in the germline V gene (reference sequence). The chain's CDR3 is CSAPGVGGTEKLFF. The CDR3 DNA sequence: TGCAGTGCTCCAGGGGTCGGGGGTACTGAAAAACTGTTTTTT.

The chain couples TRBV9 to TRBJ1-2, with 7 bases lining up with TRBD1. The CDR3 consists of 16 residues. The ends lost 3 bases at V and 6 bases at J; junction bases unmatched: 14. CDR1 and CDR2 (germline): SGDLS, YYNGEE. CDR3 nucleotides: TGTGCCAGCAGCGACTGGGACAGTCTTTATTCGGATGGCTACACCTTC. Amino acid sequence: CASSDWDSLYSDGYTF.

This chain uses TRBV16 with TRBJ1-2; perhaps TRBD1 as D (5 bases). The CDR3 has 15 amino acids. Trimming cost V 0 bases and J 4 bases, with 12 bases left between them. The germline gives CDR1 KGHSY, CDR2 FQNENV. The CDR3 loop reads CASSQSNRNFYGYTF. Here the CDR3 DNA reads TGTGCCAGCAGCCAATCGAACAGGAATTTCTATGGCTACACCTTC.

The chain joins TRBV7-2 to TRBJ2-4; tentatively, D is TRBD2 (5 bases). The CDR3 length is 13 residues. V gave up 5 bases and J gave up 7 bases, with 12 bases separating them. Germline CDR1 reads SGHTA; CDR2 reads FQGNSA. The CDR3 here is CASSGPEVNIQYF. In nucleotides, the CDR3 is TGTGCCAGCAGCGGTCCGGAGGTCAACATTCAGTACTTC.

This rearrangement joins TRBV20-1 to TRBJ2-3; TRBD2 aligns across 7 bases. This CDR3 contains 16 residues. The germline CDR1 and CDR2 sequences are DFQATT and SNEGSKA (reference sequence). Unmatched junction bases numbered 9, after V lost 3 bases and J lost 0 bases. The CDR3 DNA reads as TGCAGTGCTAGGACCCTCCCTAGCGGAAGCACAGATACGCAGTATTTT. Encoded protein: CSARTLPSGSTDTQYF.

V is TRBV12-3 or TRBV12-4 and J is TRBJ1-6; D remains ambiguous. Trimming shortened V by 2 bases and J by 7 bases, and 9 bases separated the two germline ends. This CDR3 is built from 14 residues. For the CDR3, the DNA is TGTGCCAGCAGTTTATCAGAAATCAATTCACCCCTCCACTTT. Residues: CASSLSEINSPLHF.

This chain connects TRBV6-5 to TRBJ1-2; D is uncertain. Trimming cost V 2 bases and J 2 bases, with 9 bases left between them. The germline V gene has CDR1 MNHEY and CDR2 SVGAGI. The CDR3 loop spans 14 amino acids. The CDR3 coding sequence is TGTGCCAGCAGTTACCTTGACACCAACTATGGCTACACCTTC. Encoded protein: CASSYLDTNYGYTF.

Here the CDR3 reads CASSGVERGQGDTGELFF. The CDR3 DNA reads TGTGCCAGCAGTGGAGTGGAAAGGGGACAGGGGGACACCGGGGAGCTGTTTTTT. The genes are TRBV25-1 and TRBJ2-2; 11 bases agree with TRBD1. V lost 4 bases to trimming and J lost 3 bases; unmatched junction nucleotides: 10. The CDR3 is 18 amino acids. Germline V CDR1 and CDR2: MGHDK, SYGVNS.

As concerns this clonotype: One base away lies a much larger clone, so this may be a sequencing read error. The V call is TRBV12-3 or TRBV12-4, the J call TRBJ1-2; no reliable D call. This CDR3 spans 12 amino acids. CDR3 protein: CASSLSAYGHTF. Written as DNA, the CDR3 is TGTGCCAGCAGTTTGTCCGCGTATGGCCACACCTTC.

This clonotype was picked up a small number of times. One end of the junction is discordant with germline, which a read error may explain. The chain joins TRBV5-1 to TRBJ1-2; D unclear. This CDR3 spans 12 amino acids. The V gene's germline CDR1 is SGHRS and CDR2 YFSETQ. In DNA form, the CDR3 reads TGCGCCAGCAGCGGAGAGGACTATGGCCACACCTTC. Its protein is CASSGEDYGHTF.

This clonotype was recorded at least ten times. The junction and the germline gene differ at one end; a read error may be behind it. The chain uses TRBV4-3 and TRBJ2-3; D may be TRBD2 (6 bases). The CDR3 is 14 residues long. The germline CDR1 and CDR2 sequences are LGHNA and YSLEER. For the CDR3, the DNA is TGTGCCAGCAGCCAGGCGGGGAGCACAGATACGCAGTATTTT. Its translation: CASSQAGSTDTQYF.

The chain uses TRBV2 and TRBJ2-6; D call uncertain. Trimming pared 10 bases from V and 1 base from J, leaving 11 bases between. The CDR3 runs to 14 residues. Germline CDR1 is SNHLY and CDR2 is FYNNEI. In DNA form, the CDR3 reads TGTGCCACAAATTGGAAGTCTGGGGCCAACGTCCTGACTTTC. It is translated as CATNWKSGANVLTF.

Only a few counts were recorded for this clonotype. The genes are TRBV6-1 and TRBJ1-4, with 7 bases aligning to TRBD1. There are 15 residues in the CDR3. The V and J ends lost 4 bases and 5 bases, in that order; junction bases with no gene match: 7. Germline-derived CDR1 and CDR2 are MNHNS and SASEGT. CDR3 in amino acids: CASSGTGTVNEKLFF. As DNA, the CDR3 is TGTGCCAGCAGTGGAACCGGGACAGTAAATGAAAAACTGTTTTTT.

The genes are TRBV7-2 and TRBJ2-3; D may be TRBD1 or TRBD2 (6 bases each). Per the germline V gene, CDR1 is SGHTA and CDR2 is FQGNSA. The CDR3 sequence is 15 residues long. The V gene lost 2 bases and the J gene lost 0 bases, with 9 bases spanning the gap. The CDR3 coding sequence is TGTGCCAGCAGCTTAACGGGGGCTAGCACAGATACGCAGTATTTT. Amino acids: CASSLTGASTDTQYF.

The genes are TRBV19 and TRBJ2-2; no clear D. This CDR3 comprises 13 residues. Germline CDR1 LNHDA, CDR2 SQIVND (reference sequence). Trimming removed 3 bases from V and 5 bases from J, with 7 bases in between. The CDR3 spells CASSMWSTGELFF. CDR3 DNA sequence: TGTGCCAGTAGTATGTGGTCAACCGGGGAGCTGTTTTTT.

The gene calls are TRBV10-3 and TRBJ2-1, with TRBD2 identical over 14 bases. Germline trimming cut 9 bases from V and 6 bases from J; bases unmatched to any gene: 1. CDR1 ENHRY and CDR2 SYGVKD come from the germline V gene. The CDR3 loop spans 13 amino acids. The CDR3 DNA follows: TGTGCCATGGGACTAGCGGGGGCCAATGAGCAGTTCTTC. This encodes CAMGLAGANEQFF.

The chain combines TRBV7-2 with TRBJ2-5; the match to TRBD1 covers 7 bases. The DNA end is a closer match to TRBJ2-7, so the J assignment may be wrong. CDR3 length: 15 residues. Germline values: CDR1 SGHTA, CDR2 FQGNSA. The CDR3 sequence: CASSPQTGIGSEQYF. The CDR3 DNA reads TGTGCCAGCAGCCCCCAGACAGGGATAGGGTCCGAGCAGTACTTC.

This rearrangement joins TRBV20-1 to TRBJ2-5; 9 bases map to TRBD1. CDR1 DFQATT and CDR2 SNEGSKA come from the germline V gene (reference sequence). V lost 2 bases to trimming and J lost 11 bases; unmatched junction nucleotides: 9. This CDR3 is 13 amino acids long. The CDR3 here is CSARTGGRNEQYF. Here the CDR3 DNA reads TGCAGTGCTAGAACAGGGGGCAGGAATGAGCAGTACTTC.

The CDR3 sequence: CATSRQDRTKDTIYF. The CDR3 DNA follows: TGTGCCACCAGCAGACAGGACAGGACAAAGGACACCATATATTTT. The chain carries TRBV15 and TRBJ1-3; 7 bases align to TRBD1. This CDR3 has 15 amino acids. Germline V lookup: CDR1 LNHNV, CDR2 YYDKDF (reference sequence). Trimming removed 2 bases from V and 8 bases from J; junction bases left unmatched: 9.

The chain combines TRBV20-1 with TRBJ1-6; D might be TRBD1 (6 bases). CDR1 is DFQATT, CDR2 SNEGSKA, per germline (reference sequence). The CDR3 sequence is 14 residues long. CDR3 nucleotides: TGCAGAGTAACGACAGGACTCTATAATTCACCCCTCCACTTT. Protein sequence: CRVTTGLYNSPLHF.